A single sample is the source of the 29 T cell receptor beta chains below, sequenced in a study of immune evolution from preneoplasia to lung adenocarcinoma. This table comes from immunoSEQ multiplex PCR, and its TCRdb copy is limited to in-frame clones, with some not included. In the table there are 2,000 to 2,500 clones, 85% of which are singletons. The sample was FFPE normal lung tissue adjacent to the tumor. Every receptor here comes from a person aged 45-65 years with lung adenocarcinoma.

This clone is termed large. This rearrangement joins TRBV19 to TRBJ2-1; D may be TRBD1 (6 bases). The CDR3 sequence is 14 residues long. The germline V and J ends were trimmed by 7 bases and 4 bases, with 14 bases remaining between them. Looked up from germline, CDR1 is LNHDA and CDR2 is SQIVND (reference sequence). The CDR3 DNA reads TGTGCCAGTATGGGCCCGGGACAATACAATGAGCAGTTCTTC. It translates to CASMGPGQYNEQFF.

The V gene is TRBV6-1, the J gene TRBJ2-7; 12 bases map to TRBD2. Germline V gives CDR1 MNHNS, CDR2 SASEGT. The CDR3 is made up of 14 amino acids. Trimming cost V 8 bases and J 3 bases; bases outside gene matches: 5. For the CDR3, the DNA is TGTGCCAGCTCCCAGACTAGCGGGAGCTACGAGCAGTACTTC. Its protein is CASSQTSGSYEQYF.

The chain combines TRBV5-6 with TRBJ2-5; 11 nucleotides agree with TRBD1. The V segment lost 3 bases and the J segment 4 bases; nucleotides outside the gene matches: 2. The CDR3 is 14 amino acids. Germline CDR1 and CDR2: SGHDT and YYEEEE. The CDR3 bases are TGTGCCAGCAGCTGGGGACAGGGGGGAGAGACCCAGTACTTC. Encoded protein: CASSWGQGGETQYF.

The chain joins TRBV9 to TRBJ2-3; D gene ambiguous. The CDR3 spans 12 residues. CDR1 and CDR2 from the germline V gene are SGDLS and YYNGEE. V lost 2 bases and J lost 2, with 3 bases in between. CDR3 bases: TGTGCCAGCAGCGTCTACACAGATACGCAGTATTTT. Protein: CASSVYTDTQYF.

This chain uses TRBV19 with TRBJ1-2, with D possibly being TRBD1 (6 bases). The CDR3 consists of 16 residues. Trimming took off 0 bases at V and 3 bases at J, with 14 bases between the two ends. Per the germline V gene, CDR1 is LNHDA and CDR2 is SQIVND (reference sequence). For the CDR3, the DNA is TGTGCCAGTAGTATAGATCCACAGGGTATGGACTATGGCTACACCTTC. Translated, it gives CASSIDPQGMDYGYTF.

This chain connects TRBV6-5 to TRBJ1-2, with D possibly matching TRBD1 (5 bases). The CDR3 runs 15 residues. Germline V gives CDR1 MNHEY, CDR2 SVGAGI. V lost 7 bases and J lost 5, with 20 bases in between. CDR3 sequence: CASKSTATQRYGYTF. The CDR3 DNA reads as TGTGCCAGCAAATCGACAGCCACCCAGAGGTATGGCTACACCTTC.

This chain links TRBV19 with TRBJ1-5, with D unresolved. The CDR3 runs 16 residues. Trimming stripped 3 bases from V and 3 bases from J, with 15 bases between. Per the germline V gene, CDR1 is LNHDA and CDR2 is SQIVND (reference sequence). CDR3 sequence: CASSIVSDFINQPQHF. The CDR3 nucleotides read TGTGCCAGTAGTATCGTGTCAGACTTTATCAATCAGCCCCAGCATTTT.

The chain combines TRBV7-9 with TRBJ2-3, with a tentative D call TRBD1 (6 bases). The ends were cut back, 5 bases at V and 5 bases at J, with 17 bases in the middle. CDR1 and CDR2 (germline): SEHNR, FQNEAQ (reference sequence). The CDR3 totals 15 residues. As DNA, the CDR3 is TGTGCCAGCAGCCCCCGTGGACAGCCAGGAGATACGCAGTATTTT. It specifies CASSPRGQPGDTQYF.

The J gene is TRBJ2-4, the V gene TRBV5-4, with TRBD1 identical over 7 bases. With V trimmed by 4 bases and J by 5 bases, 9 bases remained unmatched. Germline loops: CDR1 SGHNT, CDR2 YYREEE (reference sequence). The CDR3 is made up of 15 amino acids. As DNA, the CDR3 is TGTGCCAGCAGCCCCACCACAGGGGTGCAAAACATTCAGTACTTC. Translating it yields CASSPTTGVQNIQYF.

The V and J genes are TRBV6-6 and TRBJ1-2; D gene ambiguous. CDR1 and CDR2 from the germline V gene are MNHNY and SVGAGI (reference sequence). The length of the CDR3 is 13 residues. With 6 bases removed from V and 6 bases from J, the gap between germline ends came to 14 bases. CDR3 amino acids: CASREYRSHGYTF. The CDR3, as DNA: TGTGCCAGCAGGGAGTACCGGTCTCATGGCTACACCTTC.

DNA for the CDR3: TGTGCCAGCATCCTCTCCGAGGGAGGGTCGAGTCAGCCCCAGCATTTT. It specifies CASILSEGGSSQPQHF. The chain combines TRBV28 with TRBJ1-5; D uncertain. V was clipped by 7 bases and J by 6 bases, with 22 bases between them. The CDR3 spans 16 residues. Germline V CDR1 and CDR2: MDHEN, SYDVKM.

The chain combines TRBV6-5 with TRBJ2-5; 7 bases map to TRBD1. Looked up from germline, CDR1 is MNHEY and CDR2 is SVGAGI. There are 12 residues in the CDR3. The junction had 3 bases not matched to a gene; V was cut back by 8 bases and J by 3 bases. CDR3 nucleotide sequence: TGTGCCAGCCGGGACAGTGAAGAGACCCAGTACTTC. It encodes CASRDSEETQYF.

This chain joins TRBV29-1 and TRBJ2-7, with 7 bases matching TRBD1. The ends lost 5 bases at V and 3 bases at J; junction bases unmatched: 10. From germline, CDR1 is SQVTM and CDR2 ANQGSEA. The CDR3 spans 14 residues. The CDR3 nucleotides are TGCAGCGTTAAGGATTCGAGGACAGGCTACGAGCAGTACTTC. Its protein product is CSVKDSRTGYEQYF.

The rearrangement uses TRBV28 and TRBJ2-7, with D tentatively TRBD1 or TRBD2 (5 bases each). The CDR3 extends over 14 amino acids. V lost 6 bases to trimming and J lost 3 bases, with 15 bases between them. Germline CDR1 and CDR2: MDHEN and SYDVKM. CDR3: CASRRSGTVYEQYF. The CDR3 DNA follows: TGTGCCAGCAGGAGATCCGGGACGGTCTACGAGCAGTACTTC.

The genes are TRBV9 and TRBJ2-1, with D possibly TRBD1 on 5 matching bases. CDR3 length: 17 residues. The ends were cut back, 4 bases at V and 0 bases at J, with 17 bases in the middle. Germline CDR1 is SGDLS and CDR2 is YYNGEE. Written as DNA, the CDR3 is TGTGCCAGCAGCCCTCTACAGGTCATCAGCTCCTACAATGAGCAGTTCTTC. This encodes CASSPLQVISSYNEQFF. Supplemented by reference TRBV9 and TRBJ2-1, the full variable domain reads DSGVTQTPKHLITATGQRVTLRCSPRSGDLSVYWYQQSLDQGLQFLIQYYNGEERAKGNILERFSAQQFPDLHSELNLSSLELGDSALYFCASSPLQVISSYNEQFFGPGTRLTVL.

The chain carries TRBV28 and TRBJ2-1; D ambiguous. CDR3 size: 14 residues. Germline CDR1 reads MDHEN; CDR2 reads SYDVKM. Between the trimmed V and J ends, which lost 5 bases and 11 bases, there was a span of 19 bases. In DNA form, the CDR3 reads TGTGCCAGCAGTCCCTCGACGGAGCACAAACAGCAGTTCTTC. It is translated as CASSPSTEHKQQFF.

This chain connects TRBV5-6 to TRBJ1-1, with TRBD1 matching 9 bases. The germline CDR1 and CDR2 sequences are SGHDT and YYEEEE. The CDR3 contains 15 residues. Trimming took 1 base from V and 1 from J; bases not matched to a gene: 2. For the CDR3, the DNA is TGTGCCAGCAGCTTGCGGGGACAGGGGAACACTGAAGCTTTCTTT. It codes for CASSLRGQGNTEAFF.

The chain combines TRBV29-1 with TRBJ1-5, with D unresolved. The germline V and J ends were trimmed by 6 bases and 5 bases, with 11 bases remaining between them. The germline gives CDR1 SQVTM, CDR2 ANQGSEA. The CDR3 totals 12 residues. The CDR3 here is CSVAGGDQPQHF. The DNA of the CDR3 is TGCAGCGTGGCCGGAGGAGATCAGCCCCAGCATTTT.

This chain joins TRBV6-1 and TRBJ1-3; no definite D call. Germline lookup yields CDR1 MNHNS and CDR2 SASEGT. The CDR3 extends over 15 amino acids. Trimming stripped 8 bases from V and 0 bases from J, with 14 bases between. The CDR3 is CASERAHRSGNTIYF. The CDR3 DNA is TGTGCCAGCGAGCGGGCCCATCGCTCTGGAAACACCATATATTTT.

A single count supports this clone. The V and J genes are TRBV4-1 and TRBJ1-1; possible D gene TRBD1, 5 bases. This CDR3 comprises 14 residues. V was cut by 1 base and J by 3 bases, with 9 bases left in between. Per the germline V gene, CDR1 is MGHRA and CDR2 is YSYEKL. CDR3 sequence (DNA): TGCGCCAGCAGCCAAGCTGGGGCTTACACTGAAGCTTTCTTT. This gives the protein CASSQAGAYTEAFF.

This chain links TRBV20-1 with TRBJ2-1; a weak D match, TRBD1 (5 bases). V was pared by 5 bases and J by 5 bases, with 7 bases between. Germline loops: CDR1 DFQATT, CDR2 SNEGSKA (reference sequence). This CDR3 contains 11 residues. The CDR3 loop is CSAQGNNEQFF. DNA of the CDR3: TGCAGTGCTCAGGGAAACAATGAGCAGTTCTTC.

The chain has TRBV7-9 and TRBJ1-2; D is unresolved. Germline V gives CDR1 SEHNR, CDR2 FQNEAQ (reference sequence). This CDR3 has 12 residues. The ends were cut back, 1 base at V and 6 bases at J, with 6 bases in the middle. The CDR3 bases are TGTGCCAGCAGCTTAGTCGGGGATGGCTACACCTTC. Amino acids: CASSLVGDGYTF.

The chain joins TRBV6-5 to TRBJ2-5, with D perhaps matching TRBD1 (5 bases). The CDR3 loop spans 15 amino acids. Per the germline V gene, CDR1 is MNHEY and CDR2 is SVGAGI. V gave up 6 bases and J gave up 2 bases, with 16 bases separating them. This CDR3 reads CASRPLWGEQETQYF. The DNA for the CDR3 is TGTGCCAGCAGACCCCTTTGGGGCGAGCAAGAGACCCAGTACTTC.

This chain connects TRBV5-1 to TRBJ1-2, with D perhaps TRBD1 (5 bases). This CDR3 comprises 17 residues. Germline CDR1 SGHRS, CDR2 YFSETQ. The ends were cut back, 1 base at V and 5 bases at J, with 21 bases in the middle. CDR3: CASSLLRGPAGQYGYTF. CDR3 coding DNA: TGCGCCAGCAGCTTGCTTCGGGGACCAGCAGGGCAGTATGGCTACACCTTC.

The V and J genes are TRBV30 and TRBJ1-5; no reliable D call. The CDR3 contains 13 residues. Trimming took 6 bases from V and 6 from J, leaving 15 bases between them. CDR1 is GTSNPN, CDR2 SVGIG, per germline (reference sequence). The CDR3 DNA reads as TGTGCCTGCGCGGCCGGATCGGGTCAGCCCCAGCATTTT. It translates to CACAAGSGQPQHF.

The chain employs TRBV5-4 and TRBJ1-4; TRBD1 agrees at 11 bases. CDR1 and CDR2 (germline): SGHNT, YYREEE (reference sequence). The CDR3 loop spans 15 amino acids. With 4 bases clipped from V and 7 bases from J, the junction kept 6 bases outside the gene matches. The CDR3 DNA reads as TGTGCCAGCAGCATTTGGACAGGGGGCAGTGAAAAACTGTTTTTT. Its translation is CASSIWTGGSEKLFF.

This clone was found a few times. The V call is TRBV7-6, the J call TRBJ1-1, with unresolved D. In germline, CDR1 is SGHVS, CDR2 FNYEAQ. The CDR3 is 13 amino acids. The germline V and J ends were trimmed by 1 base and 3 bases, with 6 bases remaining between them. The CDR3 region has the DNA TGTGCCAGCAGCTTAGAATGGGACACTGAAGCTTTCTTT. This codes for CASSLEWDTEAFF.

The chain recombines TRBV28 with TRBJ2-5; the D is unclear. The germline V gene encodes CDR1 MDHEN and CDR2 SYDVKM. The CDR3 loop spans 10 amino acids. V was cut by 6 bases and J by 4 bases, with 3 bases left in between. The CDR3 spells CASSRETQYF. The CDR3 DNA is TGTGCCAGCAGCCGAGAGACCCAGTACTTC.

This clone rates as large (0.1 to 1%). CDR3 sequence reads: CASSLPTSYNEQFF. In nucleotides, the CDR3 is TGTGCCAGCAGCTTACCCACTTCCTACAATGAGCAGTTCTTC. The chain links TRBV11-2 to TRBJ2-1; D is unclear. CDR3 length: 14 amino acids. V lost 2 bases, J lost 1 base, and 6 bases lay in between. Germline CDR1 is SGHAT and CDR2 is FQNNGV.